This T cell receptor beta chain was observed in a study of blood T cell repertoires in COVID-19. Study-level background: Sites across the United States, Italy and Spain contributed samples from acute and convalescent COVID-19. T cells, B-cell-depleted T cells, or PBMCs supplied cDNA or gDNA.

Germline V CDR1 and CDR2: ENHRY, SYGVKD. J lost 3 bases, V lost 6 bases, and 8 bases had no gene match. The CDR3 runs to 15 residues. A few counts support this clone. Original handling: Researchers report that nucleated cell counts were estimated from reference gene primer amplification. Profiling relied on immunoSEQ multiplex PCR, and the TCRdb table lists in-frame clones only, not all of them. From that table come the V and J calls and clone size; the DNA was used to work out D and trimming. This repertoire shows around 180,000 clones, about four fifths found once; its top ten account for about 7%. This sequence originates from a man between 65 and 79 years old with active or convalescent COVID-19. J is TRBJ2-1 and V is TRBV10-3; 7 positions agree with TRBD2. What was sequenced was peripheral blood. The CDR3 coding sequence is TGTGCCATCAGCCCCACCGGGACTAACTACAATGAGCAGTTCTTC. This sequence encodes CAISPTGTNYNEQFF.